These 28 T cell receptor beta chains share one sample of origin, sequenced in a study of PD-1 blockade in classical Hodgkin lymphoma. As for time point: newly diagnosed, previously untreated cHL patient sample. The repertoire was sequenced with immunoSEQ multiplex PCR; TCRdb's copy has only in-frame clones and lacks some. In the table there are some 49,000 clones, under 95% of which are singletons. Sequenced: peripheral blood mononuclear cells (PBMCs). Every receptor here comes from a human donor with classical Hodgkin lymphoma.

The V call is TRBV5-5, the J call TRBJ2-5, with D possibly being TRBD1 (5 bases). The germline CDR1 and CDR2 sequences are SGHKS and YYEKEE (reference sequence). The V end was cut by 4 bases, the J end by 3 bases, with 13 bases between. CDR3 length: 14 residues. The CDR3 nucleotides read TGTGCCAGCAGCCTAATGACAGCGAAAGAGACCCAGTACTTC. Amino acids: CASSLMTAKETQYF.

The chain uses TRBV2 and TRBJ2-7; 10 bases are a match to TRBD1. V was clipped by 6 bases and J by 6 bases; unmatched bases: 14. CDR1 is SNHLY and CDR2 is FYNNEI in the germline V gene. This CDR3 is built from 16 residues. The CDR3 coding sequence is TGTGCCAGCAGAGGGGACAGGGGTATTGTCGTGCGCGAGCAGTACTTC. Protein sequence: CASRGDRGIVVREQYF.

The V call is TRBV5-4, the J call TRBJ2-2; D might be TRBD2 (6 bases). CDR3 length: 14 amino acids. Germline CDR1 SGHNT, CDR2 YYREEE (reference sequence). Trimming pared 6 bases from V and 6 bases from J, leaving 15 bases between. CDR3 residues: CASTTRRGAGELFF. CDR3 nucleotide sequence: TGTGCCAGCACTACACGGAGGGGTGCCGGGGAGCTGTTTTTT.

This chain connects TRBV5-5 to TRBJ1-1, with D unresolved. Deletions cut 1 base from V and 0 bases from J, with 4 bases between. The CDR3 is 13 amino acids. CDR1 is SGHKS, CDR2 YYEKEE, per germline (reference sequence). CDR3 in amino acids: CASSLNLNTEAFF. The CDR3 nucleotides read TGTGCCAGCAGCTTGAACCTGAACACTGAAGCTTTCTTT.

In its sample, this clone was seen a few times. The chain employs TRBV7-3 and TRBJ2-1; 7 bases map to TRBD1. V was pared by 5 bases and J by 7 bases, with 11 bases of the junction left unmatched. Looked up from germline, CDR1 is SGHTA and CDR2 is FQGTGA. This CDR3 is built from 15 residues. The chain's CDR3 is CASSPTGAGGNEQFF. CDR3 DNA: TGTGCCAGCAGCCCCACAGGGGCCGGAGGAAATGAGCAGTTCTTC.

The chain joins TRBV6-9 to TRBJ2-7; 11 positions agree with TRBD2. Looked up from germline, CDR1 is MNHGY and CDR2 is SVAAGI. The CDR3 consists of 17 residues. Germline trimming cut 2 bases from V and 2 bases from J; bases unmatched to any gene: 8. DNA for the CDR3: TGTGCCAGCAGTTATAGAAACGGGACTAGCGGCACCTACGAGCAGTACGTC. Translating it yields CASSYRNGTSGTYEQYV.

As for this clone: Compared with germline, one end of the junction differs, possibly owing to a read error. The V call is TRBV7-7, the J call TRBJ2-5; maybe TRBD2 (7 bases). Per the germline V gene, CDR1 is SSHAT and CDR2 is FNYEAQ (reference sequence). The CDR3 consists of 13 residues. CDR3 in DNA: TGTGCTAGCAGCTTCGGGGGGCGGGAGACCCAGTACTTC. Its protein product is CASSFGGRETQYF.

The chain combines TRBV11-2 with TRBJ2-7, with 9 bases aligning to TRBD2. Unmatched junction bases numbered 14, after V lost 5 bases and J lost 0 bases. CDR3 length: 18 residues. CDR1 is SGHAT, CDR2 FQNNGV, per germline. The CDR3 spells CASSPLGRERGASYEQYV. In DNA, the CDR3 is TGTGCCAGCAGCCCCCTGGGACGGGAGCGGGGGGCCTCCTACGAGCAGTACGTC.

This clone turned up a few times. The chain carries TRBV19 and TRBJ2-2, with D possibly matching TRBD2 (7 bases). V was cut by 5 bases and J by 1 base, with 14 bases left in between. The CDR3 is 16 residues long. Per germline, CDR1 LNHDA and CDR2 SQIVND (reference sequence). The CDR3 loop reads CASSVQGGLNTGELFF. CDR3 nucleotide sequence: TGTGCCAGTAGTGTACAGGGAGGGCTGAACACCGGGGAGCTGTTTTTT.

This chain uses TRBV28 with TRBJ2-7, with D tentatively TRBD2 (7 bases). This CDR3 contains 17 residues. V shed 4 bases and J shed 3 bases, with 22 bases lying between them. Germline CDR1 and CDR2: MDHEN and SYDVKM. The CDR3 sequence is CASSSHREGGLDYEQYF. CDR3 DNA sequence: TGTGCCAGCAGTTCTCACAGGGAGGGCGGACTGGACTACGAGCAGTACTTC.

V and J are TRBV4-2 and TRBJ2-3; D is perhaps TRBD2 (6 bases). This CDR3 comprises 17 residues. The V and J ends lost 0 bases and 6 bases respectively, with 19 bases between them. The germline gives CDR1 LGHNA, CDR2 YNFKEQ. The CDR3 DNA is TGTGCCAGCAGCCAAGATAGGGTGGGGACTCCGACGGATACGCAGTATTTT. This translates into CASSQDRVGTPTDTQYF.

The V call is TRBV6-1, the J call TRBJ2-3; TRBD2 agrees at 7 bases. CDR1 and CDR2 from the germline V gene are MNHNS and SASEGT. The CDR3 totals 15 residues. After removal of 1 base from V and 0 bases from J, the junction contained 1 base not matched to a gene. The CDR3 loop is CASSEVSGSTDTQYF. As DNA, the CDR3 is TGTGCCAGCAGTGAAGTTAGCGGGAGCACAGATACGCAGTATTTT.

The chain uses TRBV7-6 and TRBJ2-5; 7 positions agree with TRBD1. CDR3 length: 15 amino acids. V lost 3 bases, J lost 1 base, and 5 bases stayed unmatched. CDR1 SGHVS and CDR2 FNYEAQ come from the germline V gene. In nucleotides, the CDR3 is TGTGCCAGCAGCTTGCGCCCAGGGGGCCAAGAGACCCAGTACTTC. Residues: CASSLRPGGQETQYF.

The chain links TRBV19 to TRBJ1-4; D gene ambiguous. Germline CDR1 and CDR2: LNHDA and SQIVND (reference sequence). This CDR3 has 15 residues. V lost 3 bases to trimming and J lost 3 bases, with 11 bases between them. As DNA, the CDR3 is TGTGCCAGTAGTATCGACCTAGGAGCTAATGAAAAACTGTTTTTT. This translates into CASSIDLGANEKLFF.

The CDR3 loop reads CASSPQREDYEQYF. The CDR3 bases are TGTGCCAGCAGCCCCCAGCGGGAAGACTACGAGCAGTACTTC. J is TRBJ2-7 and V is TRBV5-6; TRBD2 agrees at 7 bases. This CDR3 comprises 14 residues. CDR1 and CDR2 (germline): SGHDT, YYEEEE. V dropped 4 bases and J dropped 3; count of bases not matched to a gene: 7.

V gene TRBV20-1 combines with J gene TRBJ1-1; no clear D. From germline, CDR1 is DFQATT and CDR2 SNEGSKA (reference sequence). V lost 1 base to trimming and J lost 1 base, with 1 base between them. This CDR3 is built from 11 residues. The CDR3 loop reads CSARGNTEAFF. In nucleotides, the CDR3 is TGCAGTGCTAGAGGGAACACTGAAGCTTTCTTT.

V usage is TRBV11-3 and J usage is TRBJ1-1; 7 bases are a match to TRBD1. Germline V CDR1 and CDR2: SGHNT, YENEEA. The CDR3 loop spans 15 amino acids. V dropped 5 bases and J dropped 3; count of bases not matched to a gene: 9. The CDR3 DNA sequence: TGTGCCAGCAGCCTATTGGGGAGGGGGCACACTGAAGCTTTCTTT. Its translation: CASSLLGRGHTEAFF.

The chain combines TRBV6-1 with TRBJ1-4; 7 bases are a match to TRBD1. Germline loops: CDR1 MNHNS, CDR2 SASEGT. There are 15 residues in the CDR3. The trim removed 0 bases at V and 3 bases at J, leaving 1 base unmatched. CDR3 amino acids: CASSEAQGANEKLFF. The CDR3 DNA sequence: TGTGCCAGCAGTGAAGCCCAGGGGGCTAATGAAAAACTGTTTTTT.

The chain employs TRBV6-4 and TRBJ2-2, with 8 nucleotides matching TRBD1. Germline CDR1 reads MRHNA; CDR2 reads SNTAGT. This CDR3 region has 14 residues. The V gene end was trimmed by 3 bases and the J gene end by 4 bases; junction bases not matched to a gene: 1. The CDR3 DNA reads as TGTGCCAGCAGTGAAACAGGGGGCACCGGGGAGCTGTTTTTT. It is translated as CASSETGGTGELFF.

CDR3: CASRSNKYRDNEQFF. CDR3 DNA sequence: TGTGCCAGCCGATCTAATAAATACAGGGACAATGAGCAGTTCTTC. The chain has TRBV6-6 and TRBJ2-1; perhaps TRBD1 as D (6 bases). Germline loops: CDR1 MNHNY, CDR2 SVGAGI (reference sequence). Trimming took off 8 bases at V and 5 bases at J, with 19 bases between the two ends. The CDR3 contains 15 residues.

The CDR3 here is CAISSVTGSGNTIYF. Written as DNA, the CDR3 is TGTGCCATCAGCTCCGTGACAGGCTCTGGAAACACCATATATTTT. The V and J genes are TRBV10-3 and TRBJ1-3; a weak D match, TRBD1 (6 bases). The V gene's germline CDR1 is ENHRY and CDR2 SYGVKD. The V end was cut by 6 bases, the J end by 0 bases, with 12 bases between. There are 15 residues in the CDR3.

The chain combines TRBV10-3 with TRBJ2-7, with D possibly being TRBD2 (6 bases). Looked up from germline, CDR1 is ENHRY and CDR2 is SYGVKD. V lost 5 bases and J lost 6, with 20 bases in between. The CDR3 is 15 residues long. In DNA, the CDR3 is TGTGCCATCAGTCCAACAGGAGGCTCGGAGGGCGAGCAGTACTTC. Protein sequence: CAISPTGGSEGEQYF.

The V call is TRBV5-1, the J call TRBJ2-5, with 12 nucleotides matching TRBD2. The CDR3 is 16 amino acids. Germline-derived CDR1 and CDR2 are SGHRS and YFSETQ. The V gene end was trimmed by 2 bases and the J gene end by 2 bases; junction bases not matched to a gene: 4. DNA for the CDR3: TGCGCCAGCAGCTTAGGACTAGCGGGATTACAAGAGACCCAGTACTTC. Translated, it gives CASSLGLAGLQETQYF.

With regard to this clone: This sample includes further DNA sequences coding for the same CDR3. The chain is built from TRBV5-1 and TRBJ1-1; TRBD1 might be the D (6 bases). Germline V lookup: CDR1 SGHRS, CDR2 YFSETQ. This CDR3 has 17 residues. With 7 bases removed from V and 4 bases from J, the gap between germline ends came to 26 bases. The CDR3 DNA follows: TGCGCCAGCGCGGGGGGGCAGCCGTCACTGTCGGGCACTGAAGCTTTCTTT. The encoded protein is CASAGGQPSLSGTEAFF.

The chain couples TRBV5-1 to TRBJ2-6, with TRBD1 matching 10 bases. The V gene end was trimmed by 4 bases and the J gene end by 3 bases; junction bases not matched to a gene: 10. Germline loops: CDR1 SGHRS, CDR2 YFSETQ. The CDR3 is 18 amino acids. CDR3 amino acids: CASSPRTGGLGGANVLTF. The CDR3 coding sequence is TGCGCCAGCAGCCCTAGGACAGGGGGATTGGGTGGGGCCAACGTCCTGACTTTC.

The chain is built from TRBV27 and TRBJ2-4, with D perhaps TRBD1 or TRBD2 (7 bases each). V gave up 3 bases and J gave up 7 bases, with 25 bases separating them. The CDR3 sequence is 18 residues long. The germline gives CDR1 MNHEY, CDR2 SMNVEV (reference sequence). The CDR3 spells CASSFPDLQGGYRNIQYF. CDR3 in DNA: TGTGCCAGCAGTTTTCCAGACCTGCAGGGGGGGTACCGGAACATTCAGTACTTC.

The rearrangement joins TRBV19 to TRBJ1-5; 9 bases are shared with TRBD1. V gave up 3 bases and J gave up 7 bases; unmatched junction bases: 7. This CDR3 spans 15 amino acids. Germline assignment: CDR1 LNHDA and CDR2 SQIVND (reference sequence). DNA for the CDR3: TGTGCCAGTAGTATTACAGGGGGCCAGGGGCAGCCCCAGCATTTT. Its protein is CASSITGGQGQPQHF.

The chain carries TRBV5-1 and TRBJ2-7; 8 bases line up with TRBD1. Germline V gene lookup returns CDR1 SGHRS and CDR2 YFSETQ. V lost 4 bases to trimming and J lost 4 bases; unmatched junction nucleotides: 10. The CDR3 consists of 15 residues. The CDR3 DNA follows: TGCGCCAGCAGCCTTCCGCAGGGGGCATATTACGAGCAGTACGTC. This gives the protein CASSLPQGAYYEQYV.